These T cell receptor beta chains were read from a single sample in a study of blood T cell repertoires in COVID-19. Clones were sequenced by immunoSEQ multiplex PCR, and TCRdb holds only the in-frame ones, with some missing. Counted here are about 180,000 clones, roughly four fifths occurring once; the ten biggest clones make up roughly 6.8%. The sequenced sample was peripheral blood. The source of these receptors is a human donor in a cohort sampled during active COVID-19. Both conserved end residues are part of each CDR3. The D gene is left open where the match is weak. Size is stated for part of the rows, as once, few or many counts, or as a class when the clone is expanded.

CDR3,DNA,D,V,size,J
CASGKPYSGGGSYEQYF,TGTGCTAGTGGCAAACCCTATAGCGGGGGAGGCTCCTACGAGCAGTACTTC,TRBD2,TRBV12-5,.,TRBJ2-7
CASSLGGTSGETTDTQYF,TGTGCCAGCAGCTTAGGTGGGACTAGCGGGGAAACCACAGATACGCAGTATTTT,TRBD2,TRBV11-3,.,TRBJ2-3
CASSLGLVNEQFF,TGTGCCAGCAGCCTCGGACTAGTTAATGAGCAGTTCTTC,TRBD2,TRBV13,.,TRBJ2-1
CASSVALSSYNEQFF,TGTGCCAGCAGTGTAGCTCTGAGCTCCTACAATGAGCAGTTCTTC,.,TRBV2,.,TRBJ2-1
CASSVGEDEQFF,TGTGCCAGCAGCGTTGGGGAGGATGAGCAGTTCTTC,.,TRBV5-4,few,TRBJ2-1
CATCYGRAPYEQYF,TGTGCCACCTGCTATGGCAGGGCCCCCTACGAGCAGTACTTC,.,TRBV24-1,.,TRBJ2-7
CASSAGSTTNYGYTF,TGTGCCAGCAGCGCCGGGTCGACTACTAACTATGGCTACACCTTC,.,TRBV9,.,TRBJ1-2
CASIRQSTEAFF,TGTGCCAGCATAAGACAGAGTACTGAAGCTTTCTTT,.,TRBV2,.,TRBJ1-1
CASSSGVYGYTF,TGCGCCAGCAGCTCCGGGGTCTATGGCTACACCTTC,.,TRBV5-1,once,TRBJ1-2
CASSGGQISNQPQHF,TGTGCCAGCAGTGGCGGACAGATTAGCAATCAGCCCCAGCATTTT,.,TRBV6-2/TRBV6-3,few,TRBJ1-5